This TCR beta chain stems from a study of CD8+ T cells in alopecia areata. In the study overall: Recipient mice, roughly 7-11-week-old female C3H/HeJ animals, received skin from approximately 6-13-month-old C3H/HeJ graft donors with spontaneous alopecia. Overall study results and limits: Affected scalp, especially in alopecia totalis/universalis, had a higher clonality than normal scalp did. The study found TCR sharing across patients less clear than in mice, possibly for HLA reasons.

This clone was recorded a few times. No antigen is known for it. The germline and genes are mouse ones. The CDR3 goes on 4 residues after the read ends, and that part is filled in from the germline J gene. Extraction of RNA preceded its reverse transcription into cDNA, which served as the sequencing template. Method: immunoSEQ multiplex PCR; TCRdb's copy keeps in-frame clones and lacks some. The sample has 270,000 or so clones, none seen only once. On the basis of CD4, CD8alpha, NKG2D, NKG2ACE and other markers, pooled cutaneous lymph node cells were sorted. This CDR3 is built from 15 residues. From germline, CDR1 is NSHNY and CDR2 SYGAGN.

The sequence came from a C3H/HeJ mouse with alopecia areata. This mouse strain has H2-k as its MHC haplotype. Sequencing used CD4+ T cells sorted from a lymph node. The chain employs TRBV13-1 and TRBJ2-7; 11 bases match TRBD2. Partial CDR3 DNA: TGTGCCAGCAGGCTGTCCGGGACTGGGGGATAT. Its protein product is CASRLSGTGGY. The entire CDR3 protein is CASRLSGTGGYEQYF.